Here is one T cell receptor beta chain with its context. Germline CDR1 SGHDT, CDR2 YYEEEE. The V and J ends lost 1 base and 3 bases respectively, with 13 bases between them. CDR3 length: 15 residues. Original analysis: Reference gene primer amplification in the assay estimated nucleated cell counts. TCRdb keeps only in-frame clones here, not all; method: immunoSEQ multiplex PCR. D and trimming come from the DNA, and the V and J calls and clone size come from that table. The table includes around 150,000 clones, about four fifths detected once. The sample comes from a study of blood T cell repertoires in COVID-19. About the research overall: Collection of acute and convalescent COVID-19 samples took place in the United States, Italy and Spain. T cells, B-cell-depleted T cells, or PBMCs provided the cDNA or gDNA that served as material.

This TCR was recovered from a man between 65 and 80 years old with acute or convalescent COVID-19. V is TRBV5-6 and J is TRBJ1-2; maybe TRBD1 (5 bases). Sequenced input: peripheral blood. This CDR3 is CASSLRAGKDYGYTF. In DNA form, the CDR3 reads TGTGCCAGCAGCTTGAGGGCAGGGAAGGACTATGGCTACACCTTC.